The rows below give T cell receptor beta chains drawn from one sample of a study of blood T cell repertoires in COVID-19. The assay was immunoSEQ multiplex PCR, and TCRdb's table has in-frame clones only and misses some. The sample has about 80,000 clones; around 86% are singletons. Sequencing was performed on peripheral blood. The source of these receptors is a human donor in a cohort sampled during active COVID-19. CDR3s include the opening cysteine and the closing phenylalanine or tryptophan. A D gene is named only where the DNA matches it firmly. Part of the rows lack a size; the others show once, few, many or a class for expanded clones.

>TRBV7-2|few|TRBJ1-6|TRBD1
TGTGCCAGCAGCTTAGAGGGGGCAAGTAATTCACCCCTCCACTTT
CASSLEGASNSPLHF
>TRBV11-3|NA|TRBJ2-1|TRBD1
TGTGCCAGCAGCAGCACCGGGACAGGGGTGAGGCAGTTCTTC
CASSSTGTGVRQFF
>TRBV27|NA|TRBJ2-1|NA
TGTGCCAGCAGCCGAGGACTAACAAACGATGAGCAGTTCTTC
CASSRGLTNDEQFF
>TRBV12-3/TRBV12-4|few|TRBJ1-2|NA
TGTGCCAGCAGTTTCGGGTATGGCTACACCTTC
CASSFGYGYTF
>TRBV3-1/TRBV3-2|once|TRBJ2-4|NA
TGTGCCAGCAGCTTACGGGCGGGTTTGGACATTCAGTACTTC
CASSLRAGLDIQYF
>TRBV19|NA|TRBJ2-7|TRBD1
TGTGCCAGTAGTCTCCCCGGGACAGGGGCCGAGCAGTACTTC
CASSLPGTGAEQYF
>TRBV5-6|few|TRBJ2-1|TRBD1
TGTGCCAGCAGCCTCCGGGACAGAGTGTTCTTC
CASSLRDRVFF
>TRBV7-3|NA|TRBJ2-4|TRBD1
TGTGCCAGCAGCTCCACAGGGGTAGGAATTCAGTACTTC
CASSSTGVGIQYF
>TRBV5-6|NA|TRBJ2-7|TRBD2
TGTGCCAGCAGCATTGGACTAGCAAATTCCTACGAGCAGTACTTC
CASSIGLANSYEQYF
>TRBV15|NA|TRBJ2-7|NA
TGTGCCACCAGCAGACTCCGGGACATTACCTACGAGCAGTACTTC
CATSRLRDITYEQYF
>TRBV19|NA|TRBJ1-2|TRBD1
TGTGCCAGTAACCCCGGACAGGGAAGGGGCTACACCTTC
CASNPGQGRGYTF
>TRBV28|NA|TRBJ1-5|TRBD1
TGTGCCAGCAGTTCAGACAGGGCAGGTCAGCCCCAGCATTTT
CASSSDRAGQPQHF
>TRBV7-6|NA|TRBJ2-3|TRBD2
TGTGCCAGCAGCCGGACTAGCGGGGCGAGCACAGATACGCAGTATTTT
CASSRTSGASTDTQYF
>TRBV11-2|NA|TRBJ2-2|NA
TGTGCCAGCAGATGGGGGCCGGACGGGGAGCTGTTTTTT
CASRWGPDGELFF
>TRBV9|NA|TRBJ2-7|NA
TGTGCCAGCAGCCCTCATGGGTCGGGAAGATTCCCCGAGCAGTACTTC
CASSPHGSGRFPEQYF
>TRBV28|once|TRBJ2-1|NA
TGTGCCAGCAGGGGGCCCTACAATGAGCAGTTCTTC
CASRGPYNEQFF
>TRBV7-3|NA|TRBJ2-3|TRBD2
TGTGCCAGCAGCGACGGGGGGGGCACAGATACGCAGTATTTT
CASSDGGGTDTQYF
>TRBV5-1|NA|TRBJ1-1|TRBD1
TGCGCCAGCAGCTTGGGGACAGGGCTTGAAGCTTTCTTT
CASSLGTGLEAFF
>TRBV7-9|few|TRBJ2-3|NA
TGTGCCAGCAGCTCCACTAGAACTCTAAGCACAGATACGCAGTATTTT
CASSSTRTLSTDTQYF
>TRBV2|NA|TRBJ2-3|TRBD1
TGTGCCAGCAGGCCCACAGGGGGCCTAGTCACAGATACGCAGTATTTT
CASRPTGGLVTDTQYF
>TRBV27|NA|TRBJ2-7|TRBD2
TGTGCCAGCAGGCCATTAGCGGGGGGATACGAGCAGTACTTC
CASRPLAGGYEQYF
>TRBV7-8|once|TRBJ1-2|NA
TGTGCCAGCAGTTCCCGGACATTCTATGGCTACACCTTC
CASSSRTFYGYTF
>TRBV7-3|NA|TRBJ1-1|NA
TGTGCCAGCAGCGTGCAGGGAGGTAGGGCTTTCTTT
CASSVQGGRAFF
>TRBV19|NA|TRBJ1-5|TRBD1
TGTGCCAGTAGTTTAACAGGGGGCTCTCAGCCCCAGCATTTT
CASSLTGGSQPQHF
>TRBV5-1|NA|TRBJ1-5|NA
TGCGCCAGCAGCCCAGACAGCTGGAATCAGCCCCAGCATTTT
CASSPDSWNQPQHF
>TRBV21-1|NA|TRBJ2-2|NA
TGTGCCAGCAGCAAAGCAGAAACTAGCGGGAAGAACACCGGGGAGCTGTTTTTT
CASSKAETSGKNTGELFF
>TRBV9|NA|TRBJ1-2|NA
TGTGCCAGCATCGGAGTTTATGGAGGCTACACCTTC
CASIGVYGGYTF
>TRBV7-2|few|TRBJ2-1|TRBD2
TGTGCCAGCAGCTTAAACTCGGGAGGGAGCGAGCAGTTCTTC
CASSLNSGGSEQFF
>TRBV11-2|NA|TRBJ2-3|NA
TGTGCCAGCAGCCCAGGGGGGTTCACGAATACGCAGTATTTT
CASSPGGFTNTQYF
>TRBV7-7|once|TRBJ2-7|TRBD1
TGTGCCAGCAGCCAGCGACAGGGGGACTACGAGCAGTACTTC
CASSQRQGDYEQYF
>TRBV28|NA|TRBJ2-3|TRBD2
TGTGCCAGCAGTTCCTCCTCTAGCGGGGGGACCGGCACAGATACGCAGTATTTT
CASSSSSSGGTGTDTQYF
>TRBV5-1|many|TRBJ1-1|NA
TGCGCCAGCAGCTTGGCCGGGGGTTTGAACACTGAAGCTTTCTTT
CASSLAGGLNTEAFF
>TRBV24-1|NA|TRBJ2-5|NA
TGTGCCACCAGTGACACCGAGGGTACAGCCCAAGAGACCCAGTACTTC
CATSDTEGTAQETQYF
>TRBV9|once|TRBJ2-1|TRBD2
TGTGCCAGCAGCGGTAGCGGGAGGGAGAGCAATGAGCAGTTCTTC
CASSGSGRESNEQFF
>TRBV19|few|TRBJ2-7|NA
TGTGCCAGTAGTGCCAAAGGCGGCACCTACGAGCAGTACTTC
CASSAKGGTYEQYF
>TRBV6-2/TRBV6-3|NA|TRBJ2-1|TRBD1
TGTGCCAGCAGTGGGCCGGGACAGGCAGACAATGAGCAGTTCTTC
CASSGPGQADNEQFF
>TRBV7-2|few|TRBJ2-7|NA
TGTGCCAGCAGCTTTCCGGGGGTCCACGAGCAGTACTTC
CASSFPGVHEQYF
>TRBV5-1|once|TRBJ1-1|NA
TGCGCCAGCATCAAGAACACTGAAGCTTTCTTT
CASIKNTEAFF